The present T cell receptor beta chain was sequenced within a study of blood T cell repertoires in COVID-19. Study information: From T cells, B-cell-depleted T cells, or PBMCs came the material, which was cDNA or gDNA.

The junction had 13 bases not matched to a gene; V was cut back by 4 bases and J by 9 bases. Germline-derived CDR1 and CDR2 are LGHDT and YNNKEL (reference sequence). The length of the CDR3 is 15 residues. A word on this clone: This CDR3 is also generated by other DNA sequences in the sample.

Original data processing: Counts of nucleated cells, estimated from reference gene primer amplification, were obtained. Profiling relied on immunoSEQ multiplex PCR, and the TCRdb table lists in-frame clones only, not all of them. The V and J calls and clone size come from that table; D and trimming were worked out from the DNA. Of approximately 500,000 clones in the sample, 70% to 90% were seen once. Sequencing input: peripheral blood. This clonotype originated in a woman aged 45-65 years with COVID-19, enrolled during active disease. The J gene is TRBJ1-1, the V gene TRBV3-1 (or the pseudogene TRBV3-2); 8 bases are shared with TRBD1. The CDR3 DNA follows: TGTGCCAGCAGCCCACGTCAAAACAGGGGGGAGAAAGCTTTCTTT. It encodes CASSPRQNRGEKAFF.